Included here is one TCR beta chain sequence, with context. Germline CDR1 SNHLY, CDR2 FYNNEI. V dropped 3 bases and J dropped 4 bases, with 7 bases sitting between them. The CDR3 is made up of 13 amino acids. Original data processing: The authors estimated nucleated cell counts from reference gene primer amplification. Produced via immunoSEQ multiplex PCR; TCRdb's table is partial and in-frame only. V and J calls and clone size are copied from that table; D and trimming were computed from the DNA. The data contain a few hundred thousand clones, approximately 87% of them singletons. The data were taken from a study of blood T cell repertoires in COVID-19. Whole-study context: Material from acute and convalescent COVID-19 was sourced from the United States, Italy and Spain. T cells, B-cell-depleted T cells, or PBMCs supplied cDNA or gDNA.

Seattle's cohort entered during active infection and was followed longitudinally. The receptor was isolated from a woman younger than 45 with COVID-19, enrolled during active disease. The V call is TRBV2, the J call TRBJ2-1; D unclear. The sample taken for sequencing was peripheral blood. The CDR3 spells CASSDIPYNEQFF. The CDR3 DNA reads TGTGCCAGCAGTGATATTCCGTACAATGAGCAGTTCTTC.